Sequencing of this TCR beta chain was carried out in a study of OX40 agonist ivuxolimab in advanced cancers. Regarding the complete study: The costimulatory receptor OX40 (CD134) was targeted by ivuxolimab, a fully human IgG2 agonistic monoclonal antibody. Of the 50 or so patients in dose escalation, about 20 had hepatocellular carcinoma, about 15 had melanoma, 9 had renal cell carcinoma and 9 had head and neck cancer. The point of sequencing TCRbeta in the periphery was to test whether ivuxolimab changed TCR sequence diversity and drove clonal T-cell expansion. The paper describes the monotherapy dose-escalation part (N of about 47 patients) of the phase I trial of ivuxolimab. Intravenous ivuxolimab was administered to patients every 2 weeks at six dose levels: 0.01, 0.1, 0.3, 1.5, 3 and 10 mg/kg. A male proportion of about 79% and a mean age of approximately 58 years, ranging from roughly 23 to 80, were recorded for the dose-escalation cohort. Prior anti-PD-1, anti-PD-L1 or anti-CTLA-4 therapy was permitted, and approximately 41% of dose-escalation patients had received checkpoint inhibitors. Three dose-escalation patients achieved partial responses, one with hepatocellular carcinoma and two with cutaneous melanoma.

Patients with autoimmune disease history or receiving systemic immunosuppression were excluded from the trial. Peripheral blood for TCR sequencing was collected from all dose cohorts at baseline, on cycle 4 day 1, and on cycle 7 day 1. The samples were drawn from a first-in-human, open-label, multicenter phase I dose-escalation trial of ivuxolimab. The trial enrolled adults with locally advanced or metastatic head and neck squamous cell, hepatocellular, melanoma or renal cell carcinoma. Before TCR sequencing, CD4+ T cells and CD8+ T cells from peripheral blood were sorted into separate populations. To sequence the TCRbeta CDR3 region, genomic DNA was isolated from the sorted cells. The immunoSEQ Assay was used for sequencing of TCRbeta CDR3 regions. TCRdb provides this immuneACCESS table in a form limited to in-frame rearrangements. Some clones are lacking; in checked studies, under half of them reflect an unresolved V gene, and why the rest are absent is not known. For this sample the table gives some 80,000 clones, of which approximately 89% were detected only once. The leading ten clones occupy over 0.35% of the sample.

Details on this clone: Its specific antigen is unknown. The input lacks base qualities; no much larger clone sits a single base away.

Findings and caveats that apply to the study as a whole: In the 0.1-3.0 mg/kg groups, partial responders were among the patients with the lowest normalized peripheral clonal expansion, particularly in CD8+ T cells. Low levels of normalized T-cell clonal expansion were also seen in some nonresponding patients. Clonal expansion of both CD4+ and CD8+ blood T cells was observed from baseline to week 6 at doses 0.1 to 3.0 mg/kg. After ivuxolimab, expanded clones were on average more numerous among CD8+ T cells than among CD4+ T cells. Antigen specificity was not determined for the clonally expanded peripheral T cells.

From cysteine to phenylalanine, the CDR3 is 14 amino acids long. Only the CDR3 part of the read is kept: 42 bases, read in frame from the first base. V gives up 0 bases and J gives up 2 bases, and the segment between their germline ends measures 9 bases. From a lookup of the germline V gene, CDR1 and CDR2 are SGHRS and YFSETQ. The sequence was obtained from an adult with an advanced solid tumor such as melanoma, head and neck, liver or kidney cancer. This sequence uses TRBV5-1 and TRBJ2-7; the D gene is not confidently resolved. Sequenced material: CD4+ or CD8+ T cells sorted from blood, taken in a trial of the OX40 agonist ivuxolimab. CDR3 protein: CASSLEVPAYEQYF. The sequenced DNA is TGCGCCAGCAGCTTGGAGGTACCCGCCTACGAGCAGTACTTC.